The 6 T cell receptor beta chains given below trace back to one sample, sequenced in a study of technical replicates of blood from a few donors. Generated by immunoSEQ multiplex PCR, the TCRdb table keeps only in-frame clones and is missing some. The sample carries about 100,000 clones, over 85% recorded once. Sequencing input: T cells isolated from PBMCs. The receptors derive from a human donor in good health.

This rearrangement joins TRBV5-1 to TRBJ1-3; D not resolved. The CDR3 is 14 amino acids. The V end lost 0 bases, the J end lost 2 bases, and 6 bases lay between the germline ends. Germline-derived CDR1 and CDR2 are SGHRS and YFSETQ. Written as DNA, the CDR3 is TGCGCCAGCAGCTTGGGGCAGGCTGGAAACACCATATATTTT. It codes for CASSLGQAGNTIYF.

The chain employs TRBV9 and TRBJ2-3; TRBD2 agrees at 8 bases. The trim removed 0 bases at V and 1 base at J, leaving 1 base unmatched. Germline CDR1 SGDLS, CDR2 YYNGEE. The CDR3 is 15 amino acids. CDR3 sequence reads: CASSVAGGGTDTQYF. The CDR3 coding sequence is TGTGCCAGCAGCGTAGCCGGGGGGGGCACAGATACGCAGTATTTT.

The rearrangement links TRBV11-3 to TRBJ2-2; 7 nucleotides match TRBD2. This CDR3 has 15 amino acids. Trimming took 6 bases from V and 0 from J; bases not matched to a gene: 4. CDR1 is SGHNT, CDR2 YENEEA, per germline. The CDR3 sequence: CASSDGGTNTGELFF. The DNA of the CDR3 is TGTGCCAGCAGTGACGGGGGGACGAACACCGGGGAGCTGTTTTTT.

The V call is TRBV15, the J call TRBJ2-2; D remains ambiguous. Germline loops: CDR1 LNHNV, CDR2 YYDKDF (reference sequence). V was trimmed by 0 bases and J by 5 bases, leaving 10 bases between them. The CDR3 totals 15 residues. CDR3 residues: CATSRDNLRTGELFF. CDR3 sequence (DNA): TGTGCCACCAGCAGAGATAACCTCAGGACCGGGGAGCTGTTTTTT.

The chain is built from TRBV6-5 and TRBJ2-1, with 7 bases fitting TRBD2. The germline gives CDR1 MNHEY, CDR2 SVGAGI. The CDR3 has 16 residues. V lost 0 bases and J lost 3; bases outside the gene matches: 5. The CDR3 protein is CASSYSRASGYNEQFF. CDR3 coding DNA: TGTGCCAGCAGTTACTCGAGGGCTAGCGGCTACAATGAGCAGTTCTTC.

The chain links TRBV7-8 to TRBJ2-7, with TRBD2 matching 11 bases. The CDR3 is 19 amino acids. After removal of 1 base from V and 2 bases from J, the junction contained 13 bases not matched to a gene. Germline CDR1 is SGHVS and CDR2 is FQNEAQ. Written as DNA, the CDR3 is TGTGCCAGCAGCTTAGTCAGCGGCAGACTAGCGGGGCTCACCTACGAGCAGTACTTC. It translates to CASSLVSGRLAGLTYEQYF.